These T cell receptor beta chains were read from a single sample in a study of cytomegalovirus exposure and HLA in healthy donors. Here immunoSEQ multiplex PCR was the method, and the copy in TCRdb shows in-frame clones only, minus some. This table has about 220,000 clones, roughly 88% appearing once. Sequenced material: PBMCs. The source of these receptors is a boy younger than 10 in good health and CMV-seronegative. The CDR3 runs from the conserved cysteine through the conserved F or W. The D gene is left open where the match is weak. Only part of the rows carry a size: once, few, many, or a class if the clone is expanded.

v_gene	j_gene	len	d_gene	abundance	CDR3nt	CDR3aa
TRBV5-1	TRBJ2-3	13	-	-	TGCGCCAGCAGCCCGCGGGGACTGGATACGCAGTATTTT	CASSPRGLDTQYF
TRBV6-1	TRBJ1-2	15	-	-	TGTGCCAGCAGTGAAGCGGCGGGAAGTGACTATGGCTACACCTTC	CASSEAAGSDYGYTF
TRBV6-5	TRBJ1-1	13	TRBD1	-	TGTGCCAGCAATCAAGGGACAGGGGAGGTAGCTTTCTTT	CASNQGTGEVAFF
TRBV5-8	TRBJ2-7	12	TRBD1	-	TGTGCCAGCTCCCCGACAACAGGGGGCCTCTGGTTC	CASSPTTGGLWF
TRBV19	TRBJ2-1	17	-	-	TGTGCCAGTAGTATAGTCCTCCGAAGAGGCTACTACAATGAGCAGTTCTTC	CASSIVLRRGYYNEQFF
TRBV29-1	TRBJ2-1	16	-	-	TGCAGCGTTGAAGATCTTTTGCAGAACTCCTACAATGAGCAGTTCTTC	CSVEDLLQNSYNEQFF
TRBV30	TRBJ2-3	14	-	-	TGTGCCTGGAGTGTAAACAGGGTCGGAGATACGCAGTATTTT	CAWSVNRVGDTQYF
TRBV7-3	TRBJ1-5	12	-	-	TGTGCCAGCACTCCGGAGGCCCAGCCCCAGCATTTT	CASTPEAQPQHF
TRBV25-1	TRBJ2-7	17	TRBD2	-	TGTGCCAGCAGTGAATACTGGGAGGGGATGGAATCCTACGAGCAGTACTTC	CASSEYWEGMESYEQYF
TRBV7-2	TRBJ2-3	14	-	-	TGTGCCAGCCTGAGAATGGGGACTTACAATACGCAGTATTTT	CASLRMGTYNTQYF
TRBV6-5	TRBJ1-6	14	TRBD1	-	TGTGCCAGCAGGGACAGGGGTTATAATTCACCCCTCCACTTT	CASRDRGYNSPLHF
TRBV29-1	TRBJ2-7	13	TRBD1	-	TGCAGCGTTGTGGGGGGACAGGCCTACGAGCAGTACTTC	CSVVGGQAYEQYF
TRBV5-1	TRBJ2-2	15	TRBD2	-	TGCGCCAGCAAAAGTGCGGGAGAAACCACCGGGGAGCTGTTTTTT	CASKSAGETTGELFF
TRBV13	TRBJ2-2	11	-	-	TGTGCCAGCAGCTTCCAGGGGGAGCTGTTTTTT	CASSFQGELFF
TRBV23-1	TRBJ2-7	16	TRBD1	-	TGCGCCAGCAGTCAAAAAGGTCGAGGGGGCGGGTACGAGCAGTACTTC	CASSQKGRGGGYEQYF
TRBV5-6	TRBJ1-5	12	-	-	TGTGCCAGCAGCCCCCAGACGGGACCCCAGCATTTT	CASSPQTGPQHF
TRBV27	TRBJ2-3	12	-	-	TGTGCCAGCAGTCCCTCCCCTCCCGGGCAGTATTTT	CASSPSPPGQYF
TRBV7-3	TRBJ1-3	14	-	few	TGTGCCAGCAGCCTGGAGGGGTTCGGGAACACCATATATTTT	CASSLEGFGNTIYF
TRBV5-4	TRBJ2-7	14	-	-	TGTGCCAGCAGCTTGGAAGCTCTAGCTGGTGAGCAGTACTTC	CASSLEALAGEQYF
TRBV13	TRBJ2-7	15	TRBD1	-	TGTGCCAGCAGCCCCGTTGGACAGGGGGGTTACGAGCAGTACTTC	CASSPVGQGGYEQYF
TRBV9	TRBJ2-5	16	TRBD1	-	TGTGCCAGCAACGACCACCGGGACAGGCTCCAAGAGACCCAGTACTTC	CASNDHRDRLQETQYF
TRBV10-1	TRBJ2-1	16	TRBD2	-	TGCGCCAGCAGTGAGACTAGCGGCGTATCCTACAATGAGCAGTTCTTC	CASSETSGVSYNEQFF
TRBV19	TRBJ1-1	12	-	-	TGTGCCAGTGGGAAAGGGAGTCTAGAAGCTTTCTTT	CASGKGSLEAFF
TRBV25-1	TRBJ2-7	15	TRBD1	-	TGTGCCAGCAGATCGTCAACAGGGGGCTCCTACGAGCAGTACTTC	CASRSSTGGSYEQYF
TRBV9	TRBJ1-1	16	-	-	TGTGCCAGCAGCGTAGCTGATGCGGGGGGCGGGACTGAAGCTTTCTTT	CASSVADAGGGTEAFF
TRBV7-2	TRBJ2-1	17	TRBD2	-	TGTGCCAGCAGCCTTACTACTAGCGGGAGTCTATACAATGAGCAGTTCTTC	CASSLTTSGSLYNEQFF
TRBV7-6	TRBJ1-6	14	-	-	TGTGCCAGCAGCTTAGCGGGACTTAATTCACCCCTCCACTTT	CASSLAGLNSPLHF
TRBV9	TRBJ2-3	13	-	once	TGTGCCAGCAGCGTAGCACCGGCAGATACGCAGTATTTT	CASSVAPADTQYF
TRBV5-6	TRBJ2-3	14	-	-	TGTGCCAGCAGCTCCCAGGGTAGGGCAGATACGCAGTATTTT	CASSSQGRADTQYF
TRBV5-1	TRBJ2-3	16	TRBD2	-	TGCGCCAGCAGCCCCGGACTAGCGGGGGGTACAGATACGCAGTATTTT	CASSPGLAGGTDTQYF
TRBV13	TRBJ2-5	16	TRBD2	-	TGTGCCAGCAGCTACAACTCGCGGGGGGCGCAAGAGACCCAGTACTTC	CASSYNSRGAQETQYF
TRBV7-9	TRBJ2-3	17	TRBD2	-	TGTGCCAGCAGCTGGTCCCGGGGGGTCTCCCCGGCAGATACGCAGTATTTT	CASSWSRGVSPADTQYF
TRBV4-1	TRBJ1-1	16	TRBD1	-	TGCGCCAGCAGCCAAGTCTGGGCAGGGGGCACCCCTGAAGCTTTCTTT	CASSQVWAGGTPEAFF
TRBV15	TRBJ1-2	14	TRBD1	-	TGTGCCACCAGCAGAGGGGACAGCGGTTATGGCTACACCTTC	CATSRGDSGYGYTF
TRBV5-1	TRBJ1-1	13	-	-	TGCGCCAGCAGCGCCCTCGGGGTGGAAGAAGCTTTCTTT	CASSALGVEEAFF
TRBV30	TRBJ1-3	14	-	-	TGTGCCTGGGTAGCAGGGGTTGACGGAAACACCATATATTTT	CAWVAGVDGNTIYF
TRBV10-3	TRBJ2-7	15	TRBD2	-	TGTGCCATCAGTGCACCGGGACTAGCGGTCTACGAGCAGTACTTC	CAISAPGLAVYEQYF
TRBV5-1	TRBJ2-2	18	TRBD2	once	TGCGCCAGCAGCCCGGGACTAGCGGGAGGACGGTACACCGGGGAGCTGTTTTTT	CASSPGLAGGRYTGELFF
TRBV2	TRBJ2-7	13	-	-	TGTGCCAGCAGTCCGGACAGAGCCTACGAGCAGTACTTC	CASSPDRAYEQYF
TRBV5-1	TRBJ2-7	14	TRBD1	-	TGCGCCAGCAGTCAGGACAGGGGGCCATACGAGCAGTACTTC	CASSQDRGPYEQYF
TRBV30	TRBJ2-7	15	-	-	TGTGCCTGGAGTGTTGGCGGGGGCTACTCCTACGAGCAGTACTTC	CAWSVGGGYSYEQYF
TRBV27	TRBJ1-1	18	TRBD1	-	TGTGCCAGCAGTTTAAGGTCCGACAGGGATATCCTGAACACTGAAGCTTTCTTT	CASSLRSDRDILNTEAFF
TRBV19	TRBJ2-3	15	TRBD2	-	TGTGCCAGTACCACGACTAGCGGGAACGCAGATACGCAGTATTTT	CASTTTSGNADTQYF
TRBV5-1	TRBJ2-1	14	-	-	TGCGCCAGCAGCTTGGATGGACTCCGGAATGAGCAGTTCTTC	CASSLDGLRNEQFF
TRBV7-9	TRBJ2-5	15	TRBD1	-	TGTGCCAGCAGCACGGGACAGGGGGGATCGGAGACCCAGTACTTC	CASSTGQGGSETQYF
TRBV7-6	TRBJ2-1	17	TRBD2	-	TGTGCCAGCAGCTCCCCCGAGGAGCGGGGGGTTTACAATGAGCAGTTCTTC	CASSSPEERGVYNEQFF
TRBV11-2	TRBJ2-7	13	TRBD1	few	TGTGCCAGCAGCTGGGACAGCTCCTACGAGCAGTACTTC	CASSWDSSYEQYF
TRBV10-1	TRBJ2-3	16	TRBD2	-	TGCGCCAGGCCCCAAGTGCAACTAGCGGGAGGAGATACGCAGTATTTT	CARPQVQLAGGDTQYF
TRBV2	TRBJ1-1	15	TRBD1	few	TGTGCCAGCATCCTACAGGGGGCGCCCGGCGCTGAAGCTTTCTTT	CASILQGAPGAEAFF
TRBV9	TRBJ2-3	16	-	-	TGTGCCAGCAGCCAGAAGTGGGTAGCGGAGACAGATACGCAGTATTTT	CASSQKWVAETDTQYF
TRBV9	TRBJ1-5	17	-	-	TGTGCCAGCAGCGTGGCCGCATATATTACCCCAAATCAGCCCCAGCATTTT	CASSVAAYITPNQPQHF
TRBV5-1	TRBJ2-3	18	TRBD2	-	TGCGCCAGCAGCTTGGGGACTAGCGGGGGGGAGCCCACAGATACGCAGTATTTT	CASSLGTSGGEPTDTQYF
TRBV6-5	TRBJ2-7	13	-	once	TGTGCCAGCAGTTACTCTCCTGCTTACGAGCAGTACTTC	CASSYSPAYEQYF
TRBV7-2	TRBJ2-5	14	TRBD2	-	TGTGCCAGCAGCTTGGGCGGGAGCAAGGAGACCCAGTACTTC	CASSLGGSKETQYF
TRBV5-6	TRBJ2-3	17	-	-	TGTGCCAGCAGCTTCGGTGGTAGCGCGACTAGCACAGATACGCAGTATTTT	CASSFGGSATSTDTQYF
TRBV4-1	TRBJ2-7	16	TRBD2	-	TGCGCCAGCAGCCAAGATCTAGGACTAGCGAAGCACGAGCAGTACTTC	CASSQDLGLAKHEQYF
TRBV5-1	TRBJ2-6	15	-	-	TGCGCCAGCAGCTTGGGAGGGTCAGGGGCCAACGTCCTGACTTTC	CASSLGGSGANVLTF